One and the same sample provided the 29 T cell receptor beta chains below, sequenced in a study of shared clonotypes between healthy human individuals. CD45RO negativity and positive selection for CCR7 defined naive CD8 cells, a population that excluded terminally differentiated effector memory CD45RA+ cells. Measured with immunoSEQ multiplex PCR; TCRdb has only the in-frame clones, and not every one. The data hold more than 2 million clones, with 80% to 95% observed a single time. Material for sequencing was naive CD8+ T cells from PBMCs. Receptor source: a man aged 18 to 35 in good health. Some clones in this sample may be carry-over from other donors' samples.

The chain recombines TRBV27 with TRBJ2-3; 8 nucleotides agree with TRBD2. The germline V gene has CDR1 MNHEY and CDR2 SMNVEV (reference sequence). CDR3 length equals 16 residues. V shed 2 bases, J shed 1 base, and the junction held 5 bases outside the gene matches. The CDR3 nucleotides are TGTGCCAGCAGTTTAAGGACTAGCTCCCGCACAGATACGCAGTATTTT. Protein sequence: CASSLRTSSRTDTQYF.

The chain uses TRBV19 and TRBJ2-4; weak D call: TRBD1 (7 bases). CDR3 length: 17 amino acids. The V gene's germline CDR1 is LNHDA and CDR2 SQIVND (reference sequence). Trimming removed 5 bases at V and 0 bases at J, with 17 bases between. CDR3 bases: TGTGCCAGTAGTCCAGGGGGGTTTGTTGAAGCCAAAAACATTCAGTACTTC. As protein: CASSPGGFVEAKNIQYF.

J is TRBJ2-7 and V is TRBV11-2, with TRBD2 identical over 12 bases. The CDR3 has 16 amino acids. Germline lookup yields CDR1 SGHAT and CDR2 FQNNGV. The J segment lost 5 bases and the V segment lost 5 bases, leaving 10 bases of the junction unmatched. CDR3 in amino acids: CASSPSGGLAGHEQYF. The DNA of the CDR3 is TGTGCCAGCAGCCCCTCCGGTGGACTAGCGGGACACGAGCAGTACTTC.

This clone appeared a few times. The V call is TRBV15, the J call TRBJ1-1; the D is unclear. V was pared by 1 base and J by 1 base, with 7 bases between. There are 14 residues in the CDR3. Looked up from germline, CDR1 is LNHNV and CDR2 is YYDKDF (reference sequence). This CDR3 is CATSRAAGNTEAFF. CDR3 nucleotides: TGTGCCACCAGCAGAGCAGCAGGGAACACTGAAGCTTTCTTT.

The chain couples TRBV7-8 to TRBJ2-1, with D possibly called TRBD1 or TRBD2 (7 bases each). From germline, CDR1 is SGHVS and CDR2 FQNEAQ. V lost 5 bases, J lost 4 bases, and 15 bases lay in between. The CDR3 extends over 15 amino acids. CDR3 in amino acids: CASSIRQGGYNEQFF. Written as DNA, the CDR3 is TGTGCCAGCAGCATAAGACAGGGAGGGTACAATGAGCAGTTCTTC.

The V gene is TRBV4-2, the J gene TRBJ1-3; D may be TRBD1 (5 bases). The CDR3 has 15 residues. The germline V gene encodes CDR1 LGHNA and CDR2 YNFKEQ. Deletions cut 0 bases from V and 2 bases from J, with 8 bases between. The CDR3 bases are TGTGCCAGCAGCCAAGATGGGGCAGCTGGAAACACCATATATTTT. Residues: CASSQDGAAGNTIYF.

The V call is TRBV28, the J call TRBJ2-1; 7 positions agree with TRBD2. The CDR3 spans 16 residues. Germline V gene data show CDR1 as MDHEN and CDR2 as SYDVKM. V lost 6 bases, J lost 2 bases, and 10 bases stayed unmatched. The DNA for the CDR3 is TGTGCCAGCAGGGTTGGGCGGGAGCAAACCTACAATGAGCAGTTCTTC. Protein product: CASRVGREQTYNEQFF.

The gene calls are TRBV9 and TRBJ2-7, with no clear D. V lost 1 base and J lost 7, with 9 bases in between. Looked up from germline, CDR1 is SGDLS and CDR2 is YYNGEE. The CDR3 extends over 12 amino acids. This chain's CDR3 is CASSVSRGEQYF. The DNA for the CDR3 is TGTGCCAGCAGCGTATCTCGAGGTGAGCAGTACTTC.

This clone appeared a single time. The gene calls are TRBV4-1 and TRBJ2-1; D could derive from TRBD1 or TRBD2 (5 bases each). V was shortened by 0 bases and J by 6 bases, with 9 bases between the two germline ends. This CDR3 spans 14 amino acids. Germline V lookup: CDR1 MGHRA, CDR2 YSYEKL. The CDR3 sequence: CASSQDRGVNEQFF. CDR3 in DNA: TGCGCCAGCAGCCAAGATCGAGGGGTCAATGAGCAGTTCTTC.

J is TRBJ2-7 and V is TRBV11-3; TRBD1 aligns across 12 bases. Germline assignment: CDR1 SGHNT and CDR2 YENEEA. V shed 4 bases and J 6 bases; nucleotides not matched to a gene: 4. The CDR3 extends over 14 amino acids. The CDR3 loop is CASSSGQGAGEQYF. CDR3 nucleotides: TGTGCCAGCAGCTCGGGACAGGGGGCGGGCGAGCAGTACTTC.

On this clone itself: Different DNA sequences within this sample yield the same CDR3. This chain joins TRBV28 and TRBJ2-7; possibly TRBD2 for D (6 bases). Germline values: CDR1 MDHEN, CDR2 SYDVKM. The V end lost 6 bases, the J end lost 0 bases, and 15 bases lay between the germline ends. The CDR3 is made up of 15 amino acids. Here the CDR3 DNA reads TGTGCCAGCAGCCTCACCTCCGGGAGCTCCTACGAGCAGTACTTC. It translates to CASSLTSGSSYEQYF.

With respect to this clone: Other nucleotide sequences from this sample produce the same CDR3. CDR3 nucleotide sequence: TGTGCCTGGAGTGTGGGGCAGGGGGCGTACGAGCAGTACTTC. Protein sequence: CAWSVGQGAYEQYF. The chain is built from TRBV30 and TRBJ2-7, with TRBD1 matching 8 bases. Germline V lookup: CDR1 GTSNPN, CDR2 SVGIG (reference sequence). V lost 0 bases and J lost 4; bases outside the gene matches: 5. The CDR3 has 14 residues.

This chain links TRBV6-5 with TRBJ2-1; D gene ambiguous. The CDR3 is 15 amino acids. CDR1 is MNHEY, CDR2 SVGAGI, per germline. V dropped 5 bases and J dropped 9 bases, with 20 bases sitting between them. CDR3 sequence reads: CASSPATLVESEQFF. CDR3 in DNA: TGTGCCAGCAGTCCTGCGACGTTGGTGGAAAGTGAGCAGTTCTTC.

The CDR3 nucleotides read TGTGCCAGCAGCTTACTAAGGGCGCGGAACACTGAAGCTTTCTTT. Translated, it gives CASSLLRARNTEAFF. The V and J genes are TRBV7-3 and TRBJ1-1, with no clear D. This CDR3 has 15 residues. Germline CDR1 reads SGHTA; CDR2 reads FQGTGA. V lost 2 bases to trimming and J lost 1 base, with 11 bases between them.

In the case of this clone: Other DNA sequences of this sample code for an identical CDR3. The rearrangement joins TRBV7-6 to TRBJ2-2; TRBD1 might be the D (5 bases). Per germline, CDR1 SGHVS and CDR2 FNYEAQ. The V end lost 1 base, the J end lost 1 base, and 7 bases lay between the germline ends. The CDR3 is made up of 15 amino acids. The CDR3 DNA is TGTGCCAGCAGCTTAGGTCAGGGGAACACCGGGGAGCTGTTTTTT. This sequence encodes CASSLGQGNTGELFF.

This chain uses TRBV28 with TRBJ2-7, with D perhaps given as TRBD1 or TRBD2 (6 bases each). Trimming stripped 6 bases from V and 3 bases from J, with 24 bases between. Germline V gene sequence: CDR1 MDHEN, CDR2 SYDVKM. The CDR3 extends over 17 amino acids. CDR3 in DNA: TGTGCCAGCAGGGGCAGATCTAGGGGGGCGGAGCACTACGAGCAGTACTTC. The encoded protein is CASRGRSRGAEHYEQYF.

CDR3 nucleotide sequence: TGTGCCAGCAGGTCGGGTCCTGGATACGAGCAGTACTTC. It codes for CASRSGPGYEQYF. The chain has TRBV7-9 and TRBJ2-7; D not resolved. The CDR3 contains 13 residues. V was clipped by 6 bases and J by 4 bases, with 13 bases between them. Germline V gives CDR1 SEHNR, CDR2 FQNEAQ (reference sequence).

Comments on this clone: Additional DNA sequences in this sample encode the identical CDR3. This chain uses TRBV5-1 with TRBJ2-1, with D uncertain. The CDR3 consists of 13 residues. Germline CDR1 is SGHRS and CDR2 is YFSETQ. The V gene lost 1 base and the J gene lost 4 bases, with 6 bases spanning the gap. CDR3 region: CASSLSTYNEQFF. The CDR3 bases are TGCGCCAGCAGCTTGTCCACTTACAATGAGCAGTTCTTC.

The J gene is TRBJ2-1, the V gene TRBV29-1, with TRBD2 identical over 8 bases. After removal of 6 bases from V and 6 bases from J, the junction contained 10 bases not matched to a gene. Germline V gene lookup returns CDR1 SQVTM and CDR2 ANQGSEA. The CDR3 loop spans 14 amino acids. The CDR3 sequence is CSVAGLVAFNEQFF. The CDR3 DNA sequence: TGCAGCGTGGCGGGACTAGTGGCTTTCAATGAGCAGTTCTTC.

A note on this clone: The same CDR3 arises from other DNA sequences in this sample as well. The CDR3 DNA follows: TGTGCCAGCAGTGTAGACAGCTACAATGAGCAGTTCTTC. Translated, it gives CASSVDSYNEQFF. The rearrangement joins TRBV27 to TRBJ2-1; D possibly corresponds to TRBD1 (5 bases). Germline V CDR1 and CDR2: MNHEY, SMNVEV (reference sequence). This CDR3 comprises 13 residues. Between the trimmed V and J ends, which lost 5 bases and 3 bases, there was a span of 8 bases.

Points on this clone: One end of the junction fails to match germline, which may point to a read error. CDR3 sequence: CASSIDDGSYQPQHF. CDR3 sequence (DNA): TGTGCCAGTAGTATAGATGACGGTAGCTATCAGCCCCAGCATTTT. J is TRBJ1-5 and V is TRBV19; D call uncertain. The CDR3 spans 15 residues. CDR1 LNHDA and CDR2 SQIVND come from the germline V gene (reference sequence).

The chain joins TRBV9 to TRBJ2-3; TRBD2 is a possible D gene (6 bases). Germline V CDR1 and CDR2: SGDLS, YYNGEE. CDR3 length: 18 residues. V was pared by 4 bases and J by 6 bases, with 27 bases between. CDR3 in DNA: TGTGCCAGCAGCCCACATTCCGGGACTGCCCTGACTGGTGATACGCAGTATTTT. Translating it yields CASSPHSGTALTGDTQYF.

This clone is a singleton in its sample. CDR3 coding DNA: TGTGCCAGCAGCTCATTTAGGGGGGGCGCGAATGAAAAACTGTTTTTT. Its translation: CASSSFRGGANEKLFF. This chain links TRBV11-2 with TRBJ1-4, with a possible D match to TRBD1 (6 bases). Germline-derived CDR1 and CDR2 are SGHAT and FQNNGV. This CDR3 contains 16 residues. Trimming took 4 bases from V and 5 from J, leaving 17 bases between them.

CDR3 region: CASSLGTGGPGANVLTF. As DNA, the CDR3 is TGTGCCAGCAGTTTAGGGACAGGGGGCCCTGGGGCCAACGTCCTGACTTTC. The rearrangement links TRBV27 to TRBJ2-6; TRBD1 agrees at 12 bases. CDR1 MNHEY and CDR2 SMNVEV come from the germline V gene (reference sequence). CDR3 length equals 17 residues. Losses at the gene ends were 2 bases for V and 2 bases for J; bases not matched to a gene: 1.

This clone showed up just a few times. The chain links TRBV9 to TRBJ1-1; TRBD1 might be the D (5 bases). The CDR3 is 15 amino acids. Per the germline V gene, CDR1 is SGDLS and CDR2 is YYNGEE. V lost 0 bases, J lost 1 base, and 10 bases lay in between. The DNA for the CDR3 is TGTGCCAGCAGCGTAGAAGGGGCTAGGAACACTGAAGCTTTCTTT. Protein: CASSVEGARNTEAFF.

Note on this clone: This CDR3 is also generated by other DNA sequences in the sample. V usage is TRBV5-6 and J usage is TRBJ1-2, with TRBD1 identical over 8 bases. CDR3 length: 14 residues. CDR1 and CDR2 from the germline V gene are SGHDT and YYEEEE. J lost 4 bases, V lost 0 bases, and 2 bases had no gene match. This CDR3 is CASSLGQGAYGYTF. Here the CDR3 DNA reads TGTGCCAGCAGCTTGGGGCAGGGGGCCTATGGCTACACCTTC.

The chain has TRBV28 and TRBJ1-4; weak D call: TRBD1 (5 bases). This CDR3 has 13 amino acids. CDR1 is MDHEN, CDR2 SYDVKM, per germline. Trimming removed 7 bases at V and 4 bases at J, with 10 bases between. CDR3 bases: TGTGCCAGCAAGGTCAGGGATAATGAAAAACTGTTTTTT. Amino acid sequence: CASKVRDNEKLFF.

This chain joins TRBV27 and TRBJ2-3; 9 bases align to TRBD2. Germline-derived CDR1 and CDR2 are MNHEY and SMNVEV (reference sequence). The trim removed 6 bases at V and 1 base at J, leaving 11 bases unmatched. The CDR3 length is 17 residues. The CDR3 DNA follows: TGTGCCAGCAGCTCCGCTCCTAGCGGGGTGGGCACAGATACGCAGTATTTT. Its translation: CASSSAPSGVGTDTQYF.

Notes on this clone: Different DNA sequences within this sample yield the same CDR3. This chain connects TRBV28 to TRBJ1-2; D call uncertain. V was pared by 1 base and J by 4 bases, with 10 bases between. The CDR3 runs to 14 residues. Per germline, CDR1 MDHEN and CDR2 SYDVKM. CDR3 residues: CASSLYRAGYGYTF. As DNA, the CDR3 is TGTGCCAGCAGTTTATATAGGGCCGGCTATGGCTACACCTTC.